The source of this TCR beta chain is a study of neurological immune-mediated disorders. The CDR3 length is 14 residues. V lost 5 bases and J 9 bases, leaving 17 bases between the germline ends. Germline values: CDR1 SEHNR, CDR2 FQNEAQ (reference sequence). In its sample, this clonotype was seen many times. TCRdb reprocessed the 5' RACE reads with MiXCR, giving one entry per CDR3 protein. The data show approximately 130,000 distinct CDR3 sequences, around 3% seen once. What was sequenced was PBMCs. The V gene is TRBV7-9, the J gene TRBJ2-1, with D uncertain. This sequence originates from a woman aged 25 to 39 with multiple sclerosis. CDR3 coding DNA: TGTGCCAGCAGCCCCTTGGGGAAGACTGGTGAGCAGTTCTTC. This codes for CASSPLGKTGEQFF.